This T cell receptor (beta chain) appears in the sequencing data of a study of T-cell reconstitution after alpha-beta-depleted transplantation in children. Germline V gene lookup returns CDR1 SQVTM and CDR2 ANQGSEA. J lost 5 bases, V lost 8 bases, and 9 bases had no gene match. This CDR3 is 13 amino acids long. Preparing the TCRbeta library involved the use of unique molecular identifiers. TCRdb recomputed calls from the PCR reads with MiXCR, one row per CDR3 protein. Of over 200,000 distinct CDR3 sequences in the sample, about a tenth were seen once. The rearrangement uses TRBV29-1 and TRBJ2-5; 9 nucleotides agree with TRBD1. The material was PBMCs from the stem cell graft donor, obtained from the stem cell graft. The source of this sequence is a human donor who donated a stem cell graft to a child with acute lymphoblastic leukemia. CDR3 bases: TGCAGCTCCCGACAGGGGGGAAGTGAGACCCAGTACTTC. It encodes CSSRQGGSETQYF.